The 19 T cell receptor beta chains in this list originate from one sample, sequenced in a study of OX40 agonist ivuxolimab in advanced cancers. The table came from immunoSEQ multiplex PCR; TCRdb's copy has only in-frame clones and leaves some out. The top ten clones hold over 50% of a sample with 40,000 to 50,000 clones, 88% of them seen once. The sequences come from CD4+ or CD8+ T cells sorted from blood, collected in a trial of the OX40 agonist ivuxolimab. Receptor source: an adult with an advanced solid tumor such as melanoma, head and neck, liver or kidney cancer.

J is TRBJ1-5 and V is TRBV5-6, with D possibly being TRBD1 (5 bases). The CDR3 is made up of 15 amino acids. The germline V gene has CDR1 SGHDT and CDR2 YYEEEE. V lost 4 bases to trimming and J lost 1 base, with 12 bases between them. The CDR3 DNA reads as TGTGCCAGCAGCGCAGGGTACAGCAGCAATCAGCCCCAGCATTTT. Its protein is CASSAGYSSNQPQHF.

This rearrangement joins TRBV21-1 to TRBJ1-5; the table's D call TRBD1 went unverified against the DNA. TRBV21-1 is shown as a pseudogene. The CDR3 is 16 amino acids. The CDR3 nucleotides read TGTGCCAGCTCTCCGGAAGGGGGCCGGAGCAATCAGCCCCAGCATTTT. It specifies CASSPEGGRSNQPQHF.

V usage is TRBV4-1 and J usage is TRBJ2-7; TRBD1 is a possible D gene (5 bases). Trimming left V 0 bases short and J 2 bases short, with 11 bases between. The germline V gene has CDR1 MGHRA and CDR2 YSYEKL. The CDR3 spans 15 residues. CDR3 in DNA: TGCGCCAGCAGCCAAGACCTTAGACAGACCTACGAGCAGTACTTC. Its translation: CASSQDLRQTYEQYF.

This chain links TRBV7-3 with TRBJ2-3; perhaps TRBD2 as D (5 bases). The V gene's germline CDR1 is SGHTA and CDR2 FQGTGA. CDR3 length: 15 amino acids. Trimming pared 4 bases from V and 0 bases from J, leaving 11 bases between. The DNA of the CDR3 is TGTGCCAGCAGCTCAACCGGGATCAGCACAGATACGCAGTATTTT. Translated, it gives CASSSTGISTDTQYF.

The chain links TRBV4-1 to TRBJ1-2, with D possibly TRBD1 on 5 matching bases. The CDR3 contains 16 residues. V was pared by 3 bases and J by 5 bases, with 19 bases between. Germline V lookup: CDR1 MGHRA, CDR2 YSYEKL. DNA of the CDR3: TGCGCCAGCAGCCAGATCGGAAAGGGGACCCCATATGGCTACACCTTC. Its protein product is CASSQIGKGTPYGYTF.

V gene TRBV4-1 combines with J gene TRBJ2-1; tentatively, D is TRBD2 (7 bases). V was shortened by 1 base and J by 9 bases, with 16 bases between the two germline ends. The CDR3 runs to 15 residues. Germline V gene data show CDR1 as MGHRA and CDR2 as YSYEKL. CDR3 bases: TGCGCCAGCAGCCAAGGGGGGGGCGCTGGGGCTGAGCAGTTCTTC. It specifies CASSQGGGAGAEQFF.

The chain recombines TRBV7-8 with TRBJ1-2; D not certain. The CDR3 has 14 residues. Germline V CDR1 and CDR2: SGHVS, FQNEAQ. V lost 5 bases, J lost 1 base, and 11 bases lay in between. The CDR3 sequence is CASSVRGSNYGYTF. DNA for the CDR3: TGTGCCAGCAGCGTCCGGGGAAGTAACTATGGCTACACCTTC.

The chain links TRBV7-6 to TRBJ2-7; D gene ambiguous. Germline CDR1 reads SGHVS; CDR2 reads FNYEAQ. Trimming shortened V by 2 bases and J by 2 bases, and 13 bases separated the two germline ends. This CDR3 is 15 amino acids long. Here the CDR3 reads CASSLLEVGTYEQYF. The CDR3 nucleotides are TGTGCCAGCAGCTTACTAGAAGTAGGTACCTACGAGCAGTACTTC.

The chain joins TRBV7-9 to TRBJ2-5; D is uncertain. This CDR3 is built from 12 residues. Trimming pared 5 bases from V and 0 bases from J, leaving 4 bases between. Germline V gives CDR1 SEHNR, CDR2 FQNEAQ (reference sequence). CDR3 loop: CASSRDQETQYF. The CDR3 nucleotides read TGTGCCAGCAGCCGCGACCAAGAGACCCAGTACTTC.

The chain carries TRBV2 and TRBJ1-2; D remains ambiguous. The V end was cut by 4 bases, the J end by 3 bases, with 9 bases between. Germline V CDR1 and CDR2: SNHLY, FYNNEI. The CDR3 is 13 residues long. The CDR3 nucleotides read TGTGCCAGCAGTGGAGAACGGGACTATGGCTACACCTTC. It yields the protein CASSGERDYGYTF.

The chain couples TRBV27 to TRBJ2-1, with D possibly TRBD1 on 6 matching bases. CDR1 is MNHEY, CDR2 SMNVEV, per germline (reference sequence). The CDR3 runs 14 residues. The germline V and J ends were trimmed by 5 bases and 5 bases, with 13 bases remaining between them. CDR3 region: CASSPGTTNNEQFF. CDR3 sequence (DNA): TGTGCCAGCAGTCCCGGGACAACAAACAATGAGCAGTTCTTC.

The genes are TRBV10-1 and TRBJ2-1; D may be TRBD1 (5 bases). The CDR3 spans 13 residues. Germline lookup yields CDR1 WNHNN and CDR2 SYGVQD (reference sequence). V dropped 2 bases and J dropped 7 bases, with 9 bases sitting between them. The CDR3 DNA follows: TGCGCCAGCAGTGAGGCAGGGTGGAATGAGCAGTTCTTC. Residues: CASSEAGWNEQFF.

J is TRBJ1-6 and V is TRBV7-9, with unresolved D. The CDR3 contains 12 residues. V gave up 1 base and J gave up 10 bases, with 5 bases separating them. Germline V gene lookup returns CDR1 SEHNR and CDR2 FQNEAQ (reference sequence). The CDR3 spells CASSLGKSPLHF. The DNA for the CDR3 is TGTGCCAGCAGCTTAGGGAAGTCACCCCTCCACTTT.

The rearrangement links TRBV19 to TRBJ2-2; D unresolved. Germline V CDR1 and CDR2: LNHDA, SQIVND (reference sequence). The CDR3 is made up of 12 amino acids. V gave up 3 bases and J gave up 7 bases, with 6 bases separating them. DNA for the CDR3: TGTGCCAGTAGTATGGAAGTCGGGGAGCTGTTTTTT. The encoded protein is CASSMEVGELFF.

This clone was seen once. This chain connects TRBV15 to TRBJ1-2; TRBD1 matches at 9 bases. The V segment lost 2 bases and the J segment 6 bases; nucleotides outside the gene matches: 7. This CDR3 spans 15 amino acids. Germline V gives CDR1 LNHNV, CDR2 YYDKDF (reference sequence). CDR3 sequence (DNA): TGTGCCACCAGCAGACCCTTCGGACAGGGGAATGGCTACACCTTC. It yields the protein CATSRPFGQGNGYTF.

The CDR3 nucleotides are TGTGCCAGTAGTATGCCACAGGGAACTGAAGCTTTCTTT. Protein product: CASSMPQGTEAFF. The J gene is TRBJ1-1, the V gene TRBV19; a possible D gene is TRBD1 (6 bases). The CDR3 covers 13 residues. Germline CDR1 is LNHDA and CDR2 is SQIVND (reference sequence). The V end lost 3 bases, the J end lost 5 bases, and 10 bases lay between the germline ends. Based on the CDR3 plus reference TRBV19 and TRBJ1-1, the full variable domain is DGGITQSPKYLFRKEGQNVTLSCEQNLNHDAMYWYRQDPGQGLRLIYYSQIVNDFQKGDIAEGYSVSREKKESFPLTVTSAQKNPTAFYLCASSMPQGTEAFFGQGTRLTVV.

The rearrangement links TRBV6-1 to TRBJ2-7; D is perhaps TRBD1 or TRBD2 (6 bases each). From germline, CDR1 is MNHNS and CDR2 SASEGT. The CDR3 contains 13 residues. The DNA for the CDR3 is TGTGCCAGCAGCGAAGGAGTAGGGGGGCCTCGGAAGGTC. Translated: CASSEGVGGPRKV.

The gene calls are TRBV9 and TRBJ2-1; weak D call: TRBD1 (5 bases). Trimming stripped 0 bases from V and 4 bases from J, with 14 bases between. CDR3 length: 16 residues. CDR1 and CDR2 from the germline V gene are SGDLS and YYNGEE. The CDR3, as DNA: TGTGCCAGCAGCGTAGGCGAAGGGGCGCGATACAATGAGCAGTTCTTC. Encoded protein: CASSVGEGARYNEQFF.

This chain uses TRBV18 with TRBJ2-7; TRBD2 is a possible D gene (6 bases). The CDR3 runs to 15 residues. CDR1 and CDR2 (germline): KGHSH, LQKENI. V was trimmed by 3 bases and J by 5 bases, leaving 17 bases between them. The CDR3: CASSPGAGEINEQYF. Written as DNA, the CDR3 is TGTGCCAGCTCACCGGGAGCGGGTGAAATCAACGAGCAGTACTTC.